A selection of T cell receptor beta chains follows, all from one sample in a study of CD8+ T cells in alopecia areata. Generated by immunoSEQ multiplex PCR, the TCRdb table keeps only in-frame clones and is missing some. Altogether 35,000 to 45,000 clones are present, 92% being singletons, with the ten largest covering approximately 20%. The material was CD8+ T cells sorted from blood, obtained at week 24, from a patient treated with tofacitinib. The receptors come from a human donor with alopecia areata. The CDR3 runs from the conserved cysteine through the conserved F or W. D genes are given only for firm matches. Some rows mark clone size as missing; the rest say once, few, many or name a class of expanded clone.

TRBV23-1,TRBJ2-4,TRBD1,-,TGCGCCAGCAGTCAACAGAACAGGGGGAAAAACATTCAGTACTTC,CASSQQNRGKNIQYF
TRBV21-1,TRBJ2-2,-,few,TGTGCCAACTTTTCTAGCGTTCAGAACACCGGGGAGCTGTTTTTT,CANFSSVQNTGELFF
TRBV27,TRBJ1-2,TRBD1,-,TGTGCCAGCAGTCTTCCCCCCGACAGGGGGCTTAGTGATGGCTACACCTTC,CASSLPPDRGLSDGYTF
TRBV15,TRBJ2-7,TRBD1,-,TGTGCCACCAGCAGAGAGGGACAGGGCTACGAGCAGTACTTC,CATSREGQGYEQYF
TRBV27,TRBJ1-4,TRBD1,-,TGTGCCAGCAGTCCACAGGGGTTTTACGAAAAACTGTTTTTT,CASSPQGFYEKLFF
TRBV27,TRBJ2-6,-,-,TGTGCCAGTAATCCCTCTGGGGCCAACGTCCTGACTTTC,CASNPSGANVLTF
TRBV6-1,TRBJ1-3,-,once,TGTGCCAGCAGTGGCTTCGGGACACCTGGAAACACCATATATTTT,CASSGFGTPGNTIYF
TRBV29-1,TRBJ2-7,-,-,TGCAGCGTTGAGGCGGACACGACCTACGAGCAGTACTTC,CSVEADTTYEQYF
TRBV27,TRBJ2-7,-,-,TGTGCCAGCAGCACCAGGGAGTTCCTTTACGAGCAGTACTTC,CASSTREFLYEQYF
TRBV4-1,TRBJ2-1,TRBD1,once,TGCGCCAGCAGCCAAGTAGAGGGGGCGCTGGCTGAGCAGTTCTTC,CASSQVEGALAEQFF
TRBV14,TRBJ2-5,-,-,TGTGCCAGCAGCCGTTTACCGGGACCCACCCAGGAGACCCAGTACTTC,CASSRLPGPTQETQYF
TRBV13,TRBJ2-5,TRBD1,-,TGTGCCAGCAGACATCCGGGACAGGGGGAAGAGACCCAGTACTTC,CASRHPGQGEETQYF
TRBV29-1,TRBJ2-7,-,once,TGCAGCGTGACCCAGGGGCTCCCCGCTTACGAGCAGTACTTC,CSVTQGLPAYEQYF
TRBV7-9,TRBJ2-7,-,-,TGTGCCAGCAGCTTATTACAGGGCGAGCAGTACTTC,CASSLLQGEQYF
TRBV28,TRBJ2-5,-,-,TGTGCCAGCAGTCCAGGAGCTTCGGCGGAGACCCAGTACTTC,CASSPGASAETQYF
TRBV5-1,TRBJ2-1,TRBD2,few,TGCGCCAGCAGCTTGGGCGCTGGACTAGTCGATGAGCAGTTCTTC,CASSLGAGLVDEQFF
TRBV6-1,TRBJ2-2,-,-,TGTGCCAGCGAGGACCCTTTGACCGGGGAGCTGTTTTTT,CASEDPLTGELFF
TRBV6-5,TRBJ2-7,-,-,TGTGCCAGCACTTCGACAGGAGCCCTCTACGAGCAGTACTTC,CASTSTGALYEQYF
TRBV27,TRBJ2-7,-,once,TGTGCCAGCAGTTTACGGTCAGGGGACTCCTACGAGCAGTACTTC,CASSLRSGDSYEQYF